A single sample is the source of the 30 T cell receptor beta chains below, sequenced in a study of T cell responses to AZD1222 COVID-19 vaccine. Sequencing was performed with immunoSEQ multiplex PCR; in TCRdb, only in-frame clones are kept and a portion is missing. This table holds about 97,000 clones, approximately 90% found once. The sequencing used peripheral blood, collected on day 0 of AZD1222 vaccination. Receptors were obtained from an adult in good health.

By sample fraction, this clone is medium-sized. V usage is TRBV7-2 and J usage is TRBJ1-2; D gene unclear. The V gene's germline CDR1 is SGHTA and CDR2 FQGNSA. Trimming removed 5 bases from V and 5 bases from J, with 12 bases in between. This CDR3 region has 13 residues. In DNA form, the CDR3 reads TGTGCCAGCAGCCCCGCGACGGGATATGGCTACACCTTC. Amino acids: CASSPATGYGYTF.

The V and J genes are TRBV2 and TRBJ1-6; D not certain. This CDR3 is built from 15 residues. V dropped 2 bases and J dropped 6 bases, with 11 bases sitting between them. Germline values: CDR1 SNHLY, CDR2 FYNNEI. The CDR3 nucleotides read TGTGCCAGCAGTGAATCCAGACCTATTAATTCACCCCTCCACTTT. Translated: CASSESRPINSPLHF.

The chain is built from TRBV6-6 and TRBJ2-7, with D uncertain. Germline loops: CDR1 MNHNY, CDR2 SVGAGI (reference sequence). The ends were cut back, 7 bases at V and 2 bases at J, with 12 bases in the middle. CDR3 size: 13 residues. The CDR3 sequence is CASNSGGTYEQYF. The DNA for the CDR3 is TGTGCCAGCAACTCGGGCGGAACCTACGAGCAGTACTTC.

This sequence joins TRBV7-9 and TRBJ2-5; 7 nucleotides line up with TRBD1. J gave up 9 bases and V 5 bases, and 6 bases lay outside the gene matches. CDR3 size: 12 residues. Germline V gene sequence: CDR1 SEHNR, CDR2 FQNEAQ (reference sequence). CDR3 protein: CASSRGTAAQYF. The CDR3 DNA is TGTGCCAGCAGCAGAGGGACAGCGGCCCAGTACTTC.

The chain couples TRBV20-1 to TRBJ2-1; 7 positions match TRBD1. The CDR3 runs to 13 residues. V shed 3 bases, J shed 4 bases, and the junction held 3 bases outside the gene matches. Germline CDR1 is DFQATT and CDR2 is SNEGSKA (reference sequence). The CDR3, as DNA: TGCAGTGCTAGTAGGGGACAGTACAATGAGCAGTTCTTC. Protein product: CSASRGQYNEQFF.

The chain employs TRBV9 and TRBJ2-1; TRBD2 matches at 7 bases. This CDR3 has 15 amino acids. Trimming took 3 bases from V and 6 from J; bases not matched to a gene: 9. CDR1 and CDR2 (germline): SGDLS, YYNGEE. The DNA for the CDR3 is TGTGCCAGCAGCGCACAAGAGGGAGGGCTCAATGAGCAGTTCTTC. Its translation: CASSAQEGGLNEQFF.

The chain links TRBV20-1 to TRBJ2-1, with a possible D match to TRBD2 (7 bases). The CDR3 has 15 amino acids. Trimming took off 3 bases at V and 4 bases at J, with 16 bases between the two ends. Germline assignment: CDR1 DFQATT and CDR2 SNEGSKA (reference sequence). DNA of the CDR3: TGCAGTGCTAGTGCGGGGGCAAAAATGTACAATGAGCAGTTCTTC. Protein sequence: CSASAGAKMYNEQFF.

The V gene is TRBV7-7, the J gene TRBJ2-2, with TRBD1 as a possible D gene (5 bases). The CDR3 has 14 residues. With 3 bases removed from V and 1 base from J, the gap between germline ends came to 6 bases. Per germline, CDR1 SSHAT and CDR2 FNYEAQ (reference sequence). The CDR3 DNA reads TGTGCCAGCAGCTTGACAGTGAACACCGGGGAGCTGTTTTTT. It yields the protein CASSLTVNTGELFF.

This clone was counted only a few times. This CDR3 is CASSYRATQYSNQPQHF. CDR3 nucleotides: TGTGCCAGCAGTTATCGGGCTACCCAGTATAGCAATCAGCCCCAGCATTTT. V is TRBV6-2 or TRBV6-3 and J is TRBJ1-5, with D hard to call. There are 17 residues in the CDR3. Germline CDR1 reads MNHEY; CDR2 reads SVGEGT. Trimming removed 3 bases at V and 0 bases at J, with 15 bases between.

This sequence joins TRBV11-2 and TRBJ1-3, with D possibly being TRBD1 (5 bases). The CDR3 is 15 amino acids. V lost 3 bases to trimming and J lost 4 bases, with 13 bases between them. CDR1 and CDR2 (germline): SGHAT, FQNNGV. The CDR3 loop is CASSFGQEIGNTIYF. The CDR3 coding sequence is TGTGCCAGCAGCTTCGGACAAGAGATCGGAAACACCATATATTTT.

J is TRBJ1-2 and V is TRBV28; D might be TRBD1 (5 bases). The germline CDR1 and CDR2 sequences are MDHEN and SYDVKM. V shed 4 bases and J shed 3 bases, with 15 bases lying between them. The CDR3 sequence is 15 residues long. The CDR3 region is CASSSQGLSHYGYTF. CDR3 nucleotide sequence: TGTGCCAGCAGTTCCCAGGGTTTGTCGCACTATGGCTACACCTTC.

The V gene is TRBV21-1, the J gene TRBJ1-3. TRBV21-1 constitutes a pseudogene. The CDR3 extends over 13 amino acids. The CDR3 coding sequence is TGTGCCAGTAGCTCGGACGGCGGAAACACCATATATTTT. Amino acid sequence: CASSSDGGNTIYF.

V usage is TRBV3-1 (or the pseudogene TRBV3-2) and J usage is TRBJ1-1; a possible D gene is TRBD1 (6 bases). The length of the CDR3 is 14 residues. Germline V lookup: CDR1 LGHDT, CDR2 YNNKEL (reference sequence). Trimming left V 3 bases short and J 0 bases short, with 8 bases between. In DNA, the CDR3 is TGTGCCAGCAGCCAGGACAGACTGAACACTGAAGCTTTCTTT. The encoded protein is CASSQDRLNTEAFF.

This clone was seen a single time. V usage is TRBV28 and J usage is TRBJ1-1; D gene uncertain. Germline V gene sequence: CDR1 MDHEN, CDR2 SYDVKM. The CDR3 is 11 residues long. V lost 8 bases, J lost 6 bases, and 10 bases lay in between. CDR3 in DNA: TGTGCCAGCGCCATTCAGTCTGAAGCTTTCTTT. Amino acids: CASAIQSEAFF.

The CDR3 loop reads CASSQADRPTEAFF. CDR3 in DNA: TGTGCCAGCAGCCAAGCCGACAGACCCACTGAAGCTTTCTTT. The chain employs TRBV4-2 and TRBJ1-1; TRBD1 is a possible D gene (5 bases). In germline, CDR1 is LGHNA, CDR2 YNFKEQ. There are 14 residues in the CDR3. The germline V and J ends were trimmed by 1 base and 4 bases, with 10 bases remaining between them.

The chain links TRBV28 to TRBJ1-2; no clear D gene. CDR3 length: 15 residues. Trimming removed 3 bases at V and 11 bases at J, with 22 bases between. Germline CDR1 MDHEN, CDR2 SYDVKM. DNA of the CDR3: TGTGCCAGCAGTTTCCAGGCACAGCAGCTTTCGGGATACACCTTC. It codes for CASSFQAQQLSGYTF.

J is TRBJ1-2 and V is TRBV2; no firm D call. V dropped 4 bases and J dropped 0 bases, with 6 bases sitting between them. The CDR3 is 13 amino acids. Germline V CDR1 and CDR2: SNHLY, FYNNEI. The CDR3 loop reads CASSGQTNYGYTF. As DNA, the CDR3 is TGTGCCAGCAGTGGGCAGACTAACTATGGCTACACCTTC.

The rearrangement joins TRBV6-6 to TRBJ1-3; D perhaps matches TRBD1 (5 bases). CDR1 and CDR2 from the germline V gene are MNHNY and SVGAGI (reference sequence). This CDR3 comprises 15 residues. The V gene lost 6 bases and the J gene lost 0 bases, with 12 bases spanning the gap. CDR3 in amino acids: CASRLDSSSGNTIYF. The DNA of the CDR3 is TGTGCCAGCAGATTAGACAGCTCCTCTGGAAACACCATATATTTT.

The V gene is TRBV10-3, the J gene TRBJ2-2; D may match TRBD1 or TRBD2 (5 bases each). This CDR3 is built from 15 residues. Trimming shortened V by 3 bases and J by 2 bases, and 10 bases separated the two germline ends. The germline V gene encodes CDR1 ENHRY and CDR2 SYGVKD. CDR3 sequence (DNA): TGTGCCATCAGTGAACGGGGACCAAACACCGGGGAGCTGTTTTTT. It translates to CAISERGPNTGELFF.

The rearrangement links TRBV4-3 to TRBJ1-3; 7 nucleotides line up with TRBD1. V was clipped by 5 bases and J by 2 bases; unmatched bases: 9. In germline, CDR1 is LGHNA, CDR2 YSLEER. This CDR3 spans 16 amino acids. The CDR3 loop reads CASSSKGAPAGNTIYF. CDR3 sequence (DNA): TGCGCCAGCAGCTCTAAGGGGGCGCCGGCTGGAAACACCATATATTTT.

The chain combines TRBV9 with TRBJ2-3; TRBD1 matches 7 bases. CDR3 size: 16 residues. V shed 2 bases and J 4 bases; nucleotides not matched to a gene: 10. In germline, CDR1 is SGDLS, CDR2 YYNGEE. The CDR3 region is CASSVQTGMFADTQYF. CDR3 in DNA: TGTGCCAGCAGCGTCCAGACAGGGATGTTCGCAGATACGCAGTATTTT.

The CDR3 sequence: CASRHNRVGAGGYTF. CDR3 bases: TGCGCCAGCAGGCACAACAGGGTAGGGGCGGGAGGCTACACCTTC. The genes are TRBV4-3 and TRBJ1-2; maybe TRBD1 (6 bases). From germline, CDR1 is LGHNA and CDR2 YSLEER. V was shortened by 6 bases and J by 8 bases, with 22 bases between the two germline ends. The CDR3 is made up of 15 amino acids.

The rearrangement uses TRBV30 and TRBJ2-2; D uncertain. Trimming pared 2 bases from V and 2 bases from J, leaving 0 bases between. The CDR3 has 11 amino acids. CDR1 is GTSNPN, CDR2 SVGIG, per germline (reference sequence). The chain's CDR3 is CAWSNTGELFF. CDR3 DNA: TGTGCCTGGAGTAACACCGGGGAGCTGTTTTTT.

A few counts support this clone. V gene TRBV9 combines with J gene TRBJ2-1; TRBD1 or TRBD2 may be the D gene (5 bases each). The V gene lost 0 bases and the J gene lost 7 bases, with 20 bases spanning the gap. The CDR3 sequence is 17 residues long. Germline values: CDR1 SGDLS, CDR2 YYNGEE. The CDR3 DNA sequence: TGTGCCAGCAGCGTAGAAGTGTGGCAGGGAGAGAGGAATGAGCAGTTCTTC. This sequence encodes CASSVEVWQGERNEQFF.

In its sample, this clone was seen once. V gene TRBV3-1 (or the pseudogene TRBV3-2) combines with J gene TRBJ1-1, with D uncertain. This CDR3 has 13 residues. Germline V gives CDR1 LGHDT, CDR2 YNNKEL (reference sequence). Trimming pared 0 bases from V and 11 bases from J, leaving 13 bases between. CDR3 residues: CASSQEGLRRAFF. CDR3 bases: TGTGCCAGCAGCCAAGAAGGGCTAAGGAGGGCTTTCTTT.

V and J are TRBV9 and TRBJ2-3; D may be TRBD2 (7 bases). Germline loops: CDR1 SGDLS, CDR2 YYNGEE. The CDR3 covers 15 residues. Trimming pared 4 bases from V and 4 bases from J, leaving 16 bases between. The CDR3 spells CASSRLAGGPDTQYF. DNA for the CDR3: TGTGCCAGCAGCCGATTAGCCGGGGGGCCAGATACGCAGTATTTT.

The chain recombines TRBV11-2 with TRBJ2-2; 14 bases fit TRBD2. The junction had 5 bases not matched to a gene; V was cut back by 5 bases and J by 6 bases. The germline gives CDR1 SGHAT, CDR2 FQNNGV. The CDR3 contains 16 residues. The CDR3 sequence: CASSKPGLAGAGELFF. The CDR3 DNA follows: TGTGCCAGCAGCAAGCCGGGACTAGCGGGAGCCGGGGAGCTGTTTTTT. The variable domain in full, completed from reference TRBV11-2 and TRBJ2-2, reads EAGVAQSPRYKIIEKRQSVAFWCNPISGHATLYWYQQILGQGPKLLIQFQNNGVVDDSQLPKDRFSAERLKGVDSTLKIQPAKLEDSAVYLCASSKPGLAGAGELFFGEGSRLTVL.

The CDR3 spells CASSLSENTEAFF. The DNA of the CDR3 is TGTGCCAGCAGCTTATCCGAGAACACTGAAGCTTTCTTT. The V gene is TRBV11-2, the J gene TRBJ1-1; D not certain. The V gene's germline CDR1 is SGHAT and CDR2 FQNNGV. The V end lost 2 bases, the J end lost 1 base, and 5 bases lay between the germline ends. This CDR3 contains 13 residues.

The chain links TRBV2 to TRBJ1-1; D gene ambiguous. Germline CDR1 SNHLY, CDR2 FYNNEI. The CDR3 length is 14 residues. With 6 bases removed from V and 0 bases from J, the gap between germline ends came to 11 bases. The CDR3 is CASRVEGLNTEAFF. The CDR3 DNA follows: TGTGCCAGCAGGGTGGAAGGGTTGAACACTGAAGCTTTCTTT.

The chain joins TRBV20-1 to TRBJ2-2, with no clear D. This CDR3 has 14 residues. Per germline, CDR1 DFQATT and CDR2 SNEGSKA (reference sequence). Trimming removed 3 bases from V and 0 bases from J, with 8 bases in between. The CDR3 protein is CSASRQTNTGELFF. The CDR3 bases are TGCAGTGCTAGTCGGCAGACGAACACCGGGGAGCTGTTTTTT.